The 15 T cell receptor beta chains below come from one sample, sequenced in a study of T-cell reconstitution after alpha-beta-depleted transplantation in children listed by TCRdb under 2016. To prepare the library, PCR was applied. The sequencer listed for this sample is Illumina HiSeq 2500. To normalize quantification of the TCRbeta repertoire, the TCR libraries were built with molecular barcoding that relied on unique molecular identifiers. The public reads were run again by TCRdb, first through fastp at Q25 and then through MiXCR, and only productive beta chains were kept. Each record represents a unique CDR3 protein, reported with the most common genes and DNA among its rows. This sample gives approximately 640,000 distinct CDR3 sequences in total; 15% to 20% of them show up just once. Of the sample, 1.1% falls within the top ten clones. The specimen comprised PBMCs from the stem cell graft donor, sampled from the stem cell graft. The receptors stem from a human donor who donated a stem cell graft to a child with acute myeloid leukemia.

This chain links TRBV7-2 with TRBJ2-2; 13 positions agree with TRBD2. Trimming took 5 bases from V and 2 from J; bases not matched to a gene: 5. The CDR3 spans 17 residues. Germline CDR1 reads SGHTA; CDR2 reads FQGNSA. The CDR3: CASSASGLAGNTGELFF. The DNA for the CDR3 is TGTGCCAGCAGCGCCTCGGGACTAGCGGGAAACACCGGGGAGCTGTTTTTT.

This clonotype was counted ten times or more. This rearrangement joins TRBV5-1 to TRBJ1-1, with D perhaps TRBD1 (6 bases). Germline assignment: CDR1 SGHRS and CDR2 YFSETQ. There are 15 residues in the CDR3. Deletions cut 0 bases from V and 8 bases from J, with 17 bases between. The CDR3 DNA follows: TGCGCCAGCAGCTTGGGAGGGGACATACGGAGAGAAGCTTTCTTT. It yields the protein CASSLGGDIRREAFF.

The sample holds many counts of this clonotype. The J gene is TRBJ2-3, the V gene TRBV20-1, with 10 bases identical to TRBD2. In germline, CDR1 is DFQATT, CDR2 SNEGSKA (reference sequence). The CDR3 has 13 amino acids. V dropped 7 bases and J dropped 1; count of bases not matched to a gene: 2. DNA for the CDR3: TGCAGTGTCAGCGGGGGGGGCACAGATACGCAGTATTTT. Its protein is CSVSGGGTDTQYF.

This clonotype was seen many times. This sequence joins TRBV12-3 or TRBV12-4 and TRBJ2-3; weak D call: TRBD2 (7 bases). Deletions cut 10 bases from V and 5 bases from J, with 13 bases between. The CDR3 runs to 12 residues. The chain's CDR3 is CAIGRGRDTQYF. The CDR3 nucleotides are TGTGCCATAGGGAGGGGGAGAGATACGCAGTATTTT.

This clonotype was seen repeatedly, ten times or more. The chain joins TRBV20-1 to TRBJ1-1; perhaps TRBD1 as D (6 bases). The V gene lost 1 base and the J gene lost 8 bases, with 11 bases spanning the gap. The CDR3 sequence is 12 residues long. Germline V lookup: CDR1 DFQATT, CDR2 SNEGSKA (reference sequence). The CDR3 reads CSARGGQVEAFF. In DNA, the CDR3 is TGCAGTGCTAGAGGGGGGCAGGTAGAAGCTTTCTTT.

The chain uses TRBV12-3 or TRBV12-4 and TRBJ2-1, with no clear D. The V end lost 6 bases, the J end lost 9 bases, and 15 bases lay between the germline ends. This CDR3 comprises 13 residues. CDR3 amino acids: CASRIGAGTEQFF. The CDR3 DNA sequence: TGTGCCAGCAGGATAGGCGCCGGCACTGAGCAGTTCTTC.

A word on this clonotype: A much larger clonotype is one base distant, so this may be a read error. The chain links TRBV7-3 to TRBJ2-1, with a tentative D call TRBD2 (7 bases). In germline, CDR1 is SGHTA, CDR2 FQGTGA. This CDR3 comprises 15 residues. CDR3 coding DNA: TGTGCCAGCAGCTTACGGGGGGCAGGGTACAATGTGCAGTTCTTC. This sequence encodes CASSLRGAGYNVQFF.

This chain uses TRBV5-6 with TRBJ2-7; possibly TRBD1 or TRBD2 for D (5 bases each). Trimming shortened V by 2 bases and J by 2 bases, and 11 bases separated the two germline ends. Germline CDR1 is SGHDT and CDR2 is YYEEEE. The CDR3 extends over 14 amino acids. The CDR3 protein is CASSLGTQAYEQYF. The CDR3 DNA sequence: TGTGCCAGCAGCTTAGGGACGCAAGCCTACGAGCAGTACTTC.

This clonotype was detected a few times. The CDR3 spells CASVPASSYNEQFF. CDR3 bases: TGTGCCAGCGTACCCGCGAGCTCCTACAATGAGCAGTTCTTC. The V call is TRBV6-2 or TRBV6-3, the J call TRBJ2-1; D remains ambiguous. Looked up from germline, CDR1 is MNHEY and CDR2 is SVGEGT. V lost 8 bases and J 0 bases, leaving 11 bases between the germline ends. The CDR3 is 14 residues long.

This clonotype came up many times. V is TRBV29-1 and J is TRBJ2-1, with D maybe TRBD2 (5 bases). Per the germline V gene, CDR1 is SQVTM and CDR2 is ANQGSEA. V lost 3 bases and J 0 bases, leaving 9 bases between the germline ends. The CDR3 is made up of 14 amino acids. The CDR3 sequence: CSVDRGSSYNEQFF. The CDR3 DNA reads TGCAGCGTTGATCGGGGTAGCTCCTACAATGAGCAGTTCTTC.

This clonotype was seen many times. The chain is built from TRBV12-3 or TRBV12-4 and TRBJ1-5; D is uncertain. This CDR3 contains 14 residues. The V end lost 4 bases, the J end lost 0 bases, and 7 bases lay between the germline ends. CDR3 sequence reads: CASSWGISNQPQHF. CDR3 sequence (DNA): TGTGCCAGCAGTTGGGGTATTAGCAATCAGCCCCAGCATTTT.

The V gene is TRBV4-3, the J gene TRBJ2-3, with 8 bases identical to TRBD2. Germline V CDR1 and CDR2: LGHNA, YSLEER. J was trimmed by 1 base and V by 2 bases; bases with no gene match: 2. The CDR3 consists of 15 residues. This chain's CDR3 is CASSQTSGRTDTQYF. The CDR3 DNA follows: TGCGCCAGCAGCCAAACTAGCGGCCGCACAGATACGCAGTATTTT.

There are many counts of this clonotype. The chain employs TRBV7-2 and TRBJ1-1; D is uncertain. This CDR3 comprises 13 residues. Germline values: CDR1 SGHTA, CDR2 FQGNSA. Deletions cut 2 bases from V and 6 bases from J, with 10 bases between. The CDR3 coding sequence is TGTGCCAGCAGCTTAATTCAGCGCTCTGAAGCTTTCTTT. It yields the protein CASSLIQRSEAFF. Based on the CDR3 plus reference TRBV7-2 and TRBJ1-1, the full variable domain is GAGVSQSPSNKVTEKGKDVELRCDPISGHTALYWYRQSLGQGLEFLIYFQGNSAPDKSGLPSDRFSAERTGGSVSTLTIQRTQQEDSAVYLCASSLIQRSEAFFGQGTRLTVV.

Ten or more counts support this clonotype. This chain joins TRBV27 and TRBJ1-1; D possibly corresponds to TRBD1 (6 bases). Germline CDR1 and CDR2: MNHEY and SMNVEV (reference sequence). CDR3 length: 15 amino acids. Trimming removed 3 bases at V and 5 bases at J, with 16 bases between. The CDR3 region is CASSLGARGKTEAFF. In nucleotides, the CDR3 is TGTGCCAGCAGTTTGGGGGCGAGAGGGAAAACTGAAGCTTTCTTT.

This clonotype was seen more than once but under ten times. The J gene is TRBJ1-2, the V gene TRBV13; D not certain. The CDR3 is 13 amino acids. Germline CDR1 reads PRHDT; CDR2 reads FYEKMQ (reference sequence). V lost 5 bases, J lost 4 bases, and 11 bases lay in between. The CDR3 nucleotides read TGTGCCAGCAGCCCCTTTGGGCCCTATGGCTACACCTTC. Amino acids: CASSPFGPYGYTF.